This entry concerns a single TCR beta chain. Repertoires were generated with immunoSEQ multiplex PCR, while TCRdb's copy carries only in-frame clones and drops some. Here the sample spans tens of thousands of clones, roughly 98% being singletons. The sample comes from a study of technical replicates of blood from a handful of donors. The origin of this receptor is a human donor in good health. Sample: T cells isolated from PBMCs.

The CDR3 protein is CASSASGGYEQYF. CDR3 DNA: TGTGCCAGCTCAGCTAGCGGGGGTTACGAGCAGTACTTC. This chain connects TRBV18 to TRBJ2-7; the match to TRBD2 covers 10 bases. The ends lost 5 bases at V and 4 bases at J; junction bases unmatched: 2. Germline V CDR1 and CDR2: KGHSH, LQKENI. CDR3 length equals 13 residues. The variable domain in full, completed from reference TRBV18 and TRBJ2-7, reads NAGVMQNPRHLVRRRGQEARLRCSPMKGHSHVYWYRQLPEEGLKFMVYLQKENIIDESGMPKERFSAEFPKEGPSILRIQQVVRGDSAAYFCASSASGGYEQYFGPGTRLTVT.